The 6 T cell receptor beta chains given below trace back to one sample, sequenced in a study of CXCR3-negative and CXCR3-positive naive CD8 T cells. UMI-labeled TRB cDNA libraries were prepared by 5' RACE. TCRdb reprocessed the 5' RACE reads and reports one entry per CDR3 protein, with no DNA. This sample's table has approximately 65,000 distinct CDR3 sequences. Study-wide results and limits: When CXCR3-positive naive cells were set against CXCR3-negative naive cells, the former had more hydrophobic TRB CDR3s.

For these TCRs, the target antigens are not known. The sample was naive CXCR3+ CD8+ T cells from blood. Subset reported: CD45RO-CCR7+CD27+CD95- naive CD8+ T cells expressing CXCR3 (TNR3+). The source of these receptors is a human donor in good health. Some clones in this sample may be carry-over from other donors' samples.

The rearrangement joins TRBV29-1 to TRBJ2-6; as DNA is missing, the TRBD2 call by TCRdb cannot be tested. This CDR3 region has 15 residues. Germline CDR1 is SQVTM and CDR2 is ANQGSEA. This CDR3 is CSVEERGTGANVLTF.

V is TRBV6-6 and J is TRBJ2-5; the TRBD1 assignment by TCRdb is unverifiable without DNA. The CDR3 consists of 11 residues. CDR1 is MNHNY and CDR2 is SVGAGI in the germline V gene (reference sequence). The chain's CDR3 is CASGGSETQYF.

V gene TRBV19 combines with J gene TRBJ2-3; the TCRdb D gene call, TRBD1, has no DNA to confirm it. The germline V gene has CDR1 LNHDA and CDR2 SQIVND (reference sequence). The CDR3 is 15 amino acids. This chain's CDR3 is CASSIGAGPTDTQYF.

The chain couples TRBV7-2 to TRBJ2-5; the D gene TCRdb calls, TRBD1, cannot be checked with no DNA. CDR3 length equals 14 residues. Germline V gives CDR1 SGHTA, CDR2 FQGNSA. The chain's CDR3 is CASSLGQGKETQYF. The variable domain in full, completed from reference TRBV7-2 and TRBJ2-5, reads GAGVSQSPSNKVTEKGKDVELRCDPISGHTALYWYRQSLGQGLEFLIYFQGNSAPDKSGLPSDRFSAERTGGSVSTLTIQRTQQEDSAVYLCASSLGQGKETQYFGPGTRLLVL.

The V and J genes are TRBV27 and TRBJ2-7; the TCRdb call, TRBD1, lacks DNA for checking. CDR1 is MNHEY and CDR2 is SMNVEV in the germline V gene (reference sequence). The length of the CDR3 is 13 residues. The CDR3 loop is CASSPGQAYEQYF.

The rearrangement joins TRBV7-2 to TRBJ2-7. The CDR3 has 14 residues. Germline loops: CDR1 SGHTA, CDR2 FQGNSA. The CDR3 loop is CASSLAADYYEQYF.